These T cell receptor beta chains were read from a single sample in a study of monozygotic twins with inflammatory bowel disease. After re-calling the 5' RACE reads, TCRdb lists one entry per CDR3 protein, DNA absent. This table lists about 170,000 distinct CDR3 sequences. Source material: blood. Receptors were obtained from a human donor with ulcerative colitis or Crohn's disease, or a healthy co-twin of an affected twin (not recorded which). Each CDR3 is given with its conserved first and last residue.

v_gene,j_gene,CDR3aa
TRBV5-1,TRBJ2-3,CASSDEDYTTLDTQYF
TRBV19,TRBJ1-1,CASSMEGYTEAFF
TRBV27,TRBJ2-7,CASSLRRDGSEQYF
TRBV5-1,TRBJ2-1,CASSLEREALDEQFF
TRBV5-1,TRBJ2-5,CASSLELARGQETQYF
TRBV7-3,TRBJ2-1,CASSPGLAGRNEQFF
TRBV25-1,TRBJ1-5,CASCASAVSNQPQHF
TRBV6-1,TRBJ2-1,CASSEGIRRSDNEQFF
TRBV5-1,TRBJ2-3,CASSLEGLANTDTQYF
TRBV29-1,TRBJ2-3,CSVTGGFGTDTQYF
TRBV20-1,TRBJ2-1,CSAPVKAYDNEQFF
TRBV7-2,TRBJ1-5,CASSYGTGDSNQPQHF
TRBV5-1,TRBJ2-1,CASSLWTGEEQFF
TRBV5-1,TRBJ1-1,CASSLNMDTEAFF
TRBV28,TRBJ2-7,CASSLPLAPYEQYF
TRBV7-6,TRBJ2-7,CASSRGQGPIEQYF
TRBV7-3,TRBJ2-2,CASSSSLAGGPFSTGELFF